This T cell receptor beta chain originates from a study of T cell responses to AZD1222 COVID-19 vaccine. Study context: Pooling was applied to second doses at about 4 or about 12 weeks.

Germline V CDR1 and CDR2: SGHTA, FQGNSA. This CDR3 contains 15 residues. The V end was cut by 5 bases, the J end by 5 bases, with 15 bases between. This table comes from immunoSEQ multiplex PCR, and its TCRdb copy is limited to in-frame clones, with some not included. Counted here are some 130,000 clones, roughly nine tenths occurring once; the ten biggest clones make up 1.4% to 1.5%. This material consisted of peripheral blood, taken on day 0 of AZD1222 vaccination. This TCR was recovered from an adult in good health. The rearrangement joins TRBV7-2 to TRBJ2-2; D may be TRBD1 (6 bases). The CDR3 here is CASSTGTLRTGELFF. The CDR3 DNA sequence: TGTGCCAGCAGCACCGGGACACTGAGAACCGGGGAGCTGTTTTTT.